These 15 T cell receptor beta chains came from one sample sequenced in a study of cytomegalovirus exposure and HLA in healthy donors (dated by TCRdb to 2016 to 2017). The library was obtained by the immunoSEQ multiplex PCR assay. Not all clones reach the TCRdb copy of this immuneACCESS table, which keeps in-frame sequences only. Checked studies attribute under half of the gap to unresolved V genes and leave the rest unexplained. Across this sample there are about 82,000 clones, with about 95% seen only once. Of the sample, 0.69% falls within the top ten clones. The specimen was PBMCs. All receptors come from a woman between 18 and 29 years old in good health and CMV-seronegative.

V usage is TRBV18 and J usage is TRBJ2-7; D is possibly TRBD1 (7 bases). Germline-derived CDR1 and CDR2 are KGHSH and LQKENI. The CDR3 loop spans 12 amino acids. V gave up 3 bases and J gave up 6 bases, with 9 bases separating them. The CDR3 DNA sequence: TGTGCCAGCTCACCTCAGGGGGGCGAGCAGTACTTC. Amino acids: CASSPQGGEQYF.

V gene TRBV5-4 combines with J gene TRBJ2-1; D may be TRBD2 (5 bases). The V gene's germline CDR1 is SGHNT and CDR2 YYREEE (reference sequence). Trimming removed 4 bases at V and 4 bases at J, with 12 bases between. The CDR3 runs 14 residues. The DNA of the CDR3 is TGTGCCAGCAGCCCGGACTCTTTATACAATGAGCAGTTCTTC. As protein: CASSPDSLYNEQFF.

This sequence joins TRBV7-2 and TRBJ1-2, with 7 bases matching TRBD1. The CDR3 loop spans 15 amino acids. J gave up 5 bases and V 1 base, and 7 bases lay outside the gene matches. Per the germline V gene, CDR1 is SGHTA and CDR2 is FQGNSA. In nucleotides, the CDR3 is TGTGCCAGCAGCTTAGGGTCAGGGGGATATTATGGCTACACCTTC. Protein sequence: CASSLGSGGYYGYTF. Complete variable domain (other parts from reference TRBV7-2 and TRBJ1-2): GAGVSQSPSNKVTEKGKDVELRCDPISGHTALYWYRQSLGQGLEFLIYFQGNSAPDKSGLPSDRFSAERTGGSVSTLTIQRTQQEDSAVYLCASSLGSGGYYGYTFGSGTRLTVV.

The V call is TRBV5-1, the J call TRBJ1-4, with 9 positions matching TRBD1. Unmatched junction bases numbered 16, after V lost 2 bases and J lost 8 bases. This CDR3 contains 18 residues. Germline V lookup: CDR1 SGHRS, CDR2 YFSETQ. The CDR3 loop is CASSFRLINRGRREKLFF. The CDR3 DNA is TGCGCCAGCAGCTTCCGTCTAATAAACAGGGGGCGGCGAGAAAAACTGTTTTTT. The whole variable domain, filled in from reference TRBV5-1 and TRBJ1-4, reads KAGVTQTPRYLIKTRGQQVTLSCSPISGHRSVSWYQQTPGQGLQFLFEYFSETQRNKGNFPGRFSGRQFSNSRSEMNVSTLELGDSALYLCASSFRLINRGRREKLFFGSGTQLSVL.

This clone was counted once. The rearrangement links TRBV6-1 to TRBJ1-1, with D maybe TRBD1 (5 bases). Trimming shortened V by 0 bases and J by 2 bases, and 10 bases separated the two germline ends. Germline V lookup: CDR1 MNHNS, CDR2 SASEGT. This CDR3 is built from 15 residues. This chain's CDR3 is CASSEALQGNTEAFF. CDR3 nucleotides: TGTGCCAGCAGTGAAGCGCTTCAGGGAAACACTGAAGCTTTCTTT.

The V call is TRBV4-1, the J call TRBJ2-1, with 9 bases fitting TRBD2. The CDR3 spans 16 residues. Unmatched junction bases numbered 2, after V lost 0 bases and J lost 2 bases. Germline CDR1 MGHRA, CDR2 YSYEKL. This chain's CDR3 is CASSQDSSGTYNEQFF. The CDR3 DNA follows: TGCGCCAGCAGCCAAGATTCTAGCGGGACCTACAATGAGCAGTTCTTC.

V and J are TRBV9 and TRBJ2-3, with D possibly matching TRBD1 (6 bases). The germline V gene encodes CDR1 SGDLS and CDR2 YYNGEE. The CDR3 runs to 17 residues. V gave up 5 bases and J gave up 0 bases, with 19 bases separating them. The CDR3 coding sequence is TGTGCCAGCAGTCTCTTTCCCTGGGACACTAGCACAGATACGCAGTATTTT. The encoded protein is CASSLFPWDTSTDTQYF. Full variable domain (remainder filled in from reference TRBV9 and TRBJ2-3): DSGVTQTPKHLITATGQRVTLRCSPRSGDLSVYWYQQSLDQGLQFLIQYYNGEERAKGNILERFSAQQFPDLHSELNLSSLELGDSALYFCASSLFPWDTSTDTQYFGPGTRLTVL.

V is TRBV27 and J is TRBJ1-1; D is uncertain. From germline, CDR1 is MNHEY and CDR2 SMNVEV (reference sequence). This CDR3 spans 13 amino acids. V lost 8 bases and J lost 4, with 14 bases in between. CDR3 residues: CASGGGLGTEAFF. CDR3 in DNA: TGTGCCAGCGGCGGAGGGCTGGGCACTGAAGCTTTCTTT.

V and J are TRBV6-5 and TRBJ2-6, with D perhaps matching TRBD2 (5 bases). The V end was cut by 4 bases, the J end by 2 bases, with 6 bases between. The germline V gene has CDR1 MNHEY and CDR2 SVGAGI. The CDR3 totals 14 residues. CDR3 protein: CASSLEAGANVLTF. The CDR3 region has the DNA TGTGCCAGCAGTTTGGAGGCTGGGGCCAACGTCCTGACTTTC.

The gene calls are TRBV9 and TRBJ1-3; weak D call: TRBD1 (6 bases). The CDR3 totals 15 residues. V was cut by 3 bases and J by 6 bases, with 16 bases left in between. Germline V gene sequence: CDR1 SGDLS, CDR2 YYNGEE. The CDR3 sequence is CASSAWGRGKNTIYF. The CDR3 DNA reads as TGTGCCAGCAGCGCGTGGGGCAGGGGAAAAAACACCATATATTTT.

The chain has TRBV15 and TRBJ2-3; TRBD2 matches 8 bases. The V and J ends lost 5 bases and 2 bases, in that order; junction bases with no gene match: 9. This CDR3 has 16 residues. CDR1 is LNHNV, CDR2 YYDKDF, per germline (reference sequence). The CDR3 reads CATSLSFGGATDTQYF. In DNA form, the CDR3 reads TGTGCCACCAGCTTAAGTTTCGGGGGGGCCACAGATACGCAGTATTTT.

The CDR3 sequence: CASSIGPGGETQYF. The DNA of the CDR3 is TGCGCCAGCAGCATAGGTCCCGGCGGGGAGACCCAGTACTTC. This chain uses TRBV5-1 with TRBJ2-5; D perhaps matches TRBD2 (5 bases). The CDR3 totals 14 residues. The V end lost 4 bases, the J end lost 5 bases, and 15 bases lay between the germline ends. Germline CDR1 is SGHRS and CDR2 is YFSETQ.

This clone was seen a handful of times. This rearrangement joins TRBV6-1 to TRBJ2-3; 10 bases align to TRBD1. Unmatched junction bases numbered 10, after V lost 2 bases and J lost 2 bases. Germline loops: CDR1 MNHNS, CDR2 SASEGT. The CDR3 contains 18 residues. CDR3 protein: CASSEWSRTGGFTDTQYF. Written as DNA, the CDR3 is TGTGCCAGCAGTGAATGGTCAAGGACAGGGGGTTTCACAGATACGCAGTATTTT.

This clone was recorded once. The V call is TRBV19, the J call TRBJ2-7; 11 positions match TRBD2. The junction had 7 bases not matched to a gene; V was cut back by 6 bases and J by 3 bases. The CDR3 spans 15 residues. Germline CDR1 reads LNHDA; CDR2 reads SQIVND (reference sequence). CDR3 sequence (DNA): TGTGCCAGTAGGCTGACTAGCGGGGAGGACTACGAGCAGTACTTC. Residues: CASRLTSGEDYEQYF.

V usage is TRBV7-8 and J usage is TRBJ2-1, with 9 bases aligning to TRBD1. With V trimmed by 5 bases and J by 10 bases, 9 bases remained unmatched. Germline lookup yields CDR1 SGHVS and CDR2 FQNEAQ. The CDR3 extends over 14 amino acids. CDR3 in DNA: TGTGCCAGCAGCCAGGGACAGGGAAGCAGGGAGCAGTTCTTC. Translating gives CASSQGQGSREQFF.